The 16 T cell receptor beta chains reported below all come from one sample, sequenced in a study of response to subunit inactivated influenza vaccine. From the RT-PCR reads, TCRdb called clonotypes with MiXCR, one entry per CDR3 protein. The data show roughly 460,000 distinct CDR3 sequences, approximately 11% seen once. Sequencing was performed on PBMCs from blood, taken roughly 46 days after vaccination. The receptor set was obtained from a man aged 45-60 years who received an inactivated influenza vaccine.

This clonotype has ten or more counts. The chain employs TRBV15 and TRBJ2-1, with 8 bases fitting TRBD1. From germline, CDR1 is LNHNV and CDR2 YYDKDF (reference sequence). Trimming took 1 base from V and 10 from J; bases not matched to a gene: 12. The CDR3 contains 16 residues. CDR3 amino acids: CATSRADRALGEEQFF. The CDR3 DNA follows: TGTGCCACCAGCAGAGCGGACAGGGCGCTGGGAGAGGAGCAGTTCTTC.

The sample holds a few counts of this clonotype. This chain links TRBV19 with TRBJ1-5, with TRBD1 matching over 9 bases. Germline V gene sequence: CDR1 LNHDA, CDR2 SQIVND (reference sequence). CDR3 length: 15 residues. With V trimmed by 4 bases and J by 3 bases, 4 bases remained unmatched. For the CDR3, the DNA is TGTGCCAGTAGTACGGGACAGGGTTACAATCAGCCCCAGCATTTT. It specifies CASSTGQGYNQPQHF.

This clonotype was seen at least ten times. The chain joins TRBV9 to TRBJ1-1, with TRBD1 matching 11 bases. After removal of 0 bases from V and 6 bases from J, the junction contained 7 bases not matched to a gene. This CDR3 spans 16 amino acids. Germline V gives CDR1 SGDLS, CDR2 YYNGEE. DNA for the CDR3: TGTGCCAGCAGCGTAGAAGGACAGGGGGCGTGGGCTGAAGCTTTCTTT. It yields the protein CASSVEGQGAWAEAFF.

The sample holds a few counts of this clonotype. A read error is possible here, since a much larger clone lies one base away. This sequence joins TRBV2 and TRBJ2-3; a weak D match, TRBD1 (5 bases). This CDR3 comprises 14 residues. CDR1 SNHLY and CDR2 FYNNEI come from the germline V gene. Trimming stripped 3 bases from V and 0 bases from J, with 7 bases between. The CDR3 is CASSDRASTDTQYF. CDR3 nucleotide sequence: TGTGCCAGCAGTGACAGGGCTAGCACAGATACGCAGTATTTT.

This clonotype appeared a few times. The chain has TRBV10-3 and TRBJ2-7, with 10 bases that match TRBD2. This CDR3 is built from 18 residues. V shed 3 bases, J shed 3 bases, and the junction held 14 bases outside the gene matches. From germline, CDR1 is ENHRY and CDR2 SYGVKD. CDR3 DNA: TGTGCCATCAGTGAAAAGCGGGAGGGCGGGTCGGAACACTACGAGCAGTACTTC. It yields the protein CAISEKREGGSEHYEQYF.

This clonotype has just a few counts. The chain uses TRBV27 and TRBJ1-1; D possibly corresponds to TRBD1 (5 bases). CDR3 size: 13 residues. The germline gives CDR1 MNHEY, CDR2 SMNVEV (reference sequence). V was shortened by 0 bases and J by 10 bases, with 12 bases between the two germline ends. In nucleotides, the CDR3 is TGTGCCAGCAGTTTATCAGGCAGGGCGGGAGCTTTCTTT. Translation gives CASSLSGRAGAFF.

This clonotype has only a few counts. The chain combines TRBV30 with TRBJ2-5; D unresolved. The CDR3 runs to 11 residues. CDR1 GTSNPN and CDR2 SVGIG come from the germline V gene (reference sequence). Trimming stripped 0 bases from V and 5 bases from J, with 4 bases between. The CDR3 is CAWSVMETQYF. The CDR3 DNA follows: TGTGCCTGGAGTGTGATGGAGACCCAGTACTTC.

The rearrangement joins TRBV12-3 or TRBV12-4 to TRBJ2-5; perhaps TRBD1 as D (6 bases). The V end was cut by 3 bases, the J end by 2 bases, with 13 bases between. This CDR3 spans 15 amino acids. CDR3 protein: CASSFAGQIQETQYF. The CDR3 DNA sequence: TGTGCCAGCAGTTTTGCCGGACAGATACAAGAGACCCAGTACTTC.

Only a few counts were recorded for this clonotype. This rearrangement joins TRBV20-1 to TRBJ2-3, with D possibly being TRBD1 or TRBD2 (5 bases each). The germline V gene encodes CDR1 DFQATT and CDR2 SNEGSKA (reference sequence). Trimming left V 3 bases short and J 4 bases short, with 14 bases between. The CDR3 runs to 14 residues. In DNA form, the CDR3 reads TGCAGTGCTAGTGTGGGGCCGAGGGCAGATACGCAGTATTTT. It encodes CSASVGPRADTQYF.

This clonotype was detected a few times. The J gene is TRBJ2-5, the V gene TRBV10-3, with a tentative D call TRBD2 (5 bases). In germline, CDR1 is ENHRY, CDR2 SYGVKD. The CDR3 is made up of 13 amino acids. V was pared by 3 bases and J by 5 bases, with 10 bases between. The CDR3 here is CAISDQSGETQYF. The CDR3 DNA is TGTGCCATCAGTGATCAGTCGGGGGAGACCCAGTACTTC.

V usage is TRBV7-2 and J usage is TRBJ2-7; 8 positions match TRBD2. Germline CDR1 and CDR2: SGHTA and FQGNSA. The V gene end was trimmed by 1 base and the J gene end by 6 bases; junction bases not matched to a gene: 2. The CDR3 has 13 residues. CDR3 loop: CASSLGLAREQYF. The DNA for the CDR3 is TGTGCCAGCAGCTTAGGACTAGCGCGCGAGCAGTACTTC.

With regard to this clonotype: This may stem from a read error, because a much larger clone lies one nucleotide away. Here the CDR3 omits its conserved ending phenylalanine or tryptophan, so a read error is the likely source. In nucleotides, the CDR3 is TGTGCCAGCAGCTTAGTGGCAGGGATGAACACTGAAGCTTTCTTG. Its protein product is CASSLVAGMNTEAFL. The chain uses TRBV7-2 and TRBJ1-1, with D possibly being TRBD1 (5 bases). This CDR3 comprises 15 residues. V was pared by 1 base and J by 0 bases, with 9 bases between. Per germline, CDR1 SGHTA and CDR2 FQGNSA.

CDR3 region: CSATQGKGNQPQHF. CDR3 coding DNA: TGCAGTGCCACCCAGGGGAAAGGCAATCAGCCCCAGCATTTT. The chain combines TRBV20-1 with TRBJ1-5; tentatively, D is TRBD1 (6 bases). V gave up 6 bases and J gave up 2 bases, with 14 bases separating them. CDR1 and CDR2 from the germline V gene are DFQATT and SNEGSKA (reference sequence). CDR3 length equals 14 residues.

In this sample, this clonotype turned up a few times. The chain links TRBV7-8 to TRBJ2-5, with 14 nucleotides matching TRBD2. The junction had 1 base not matched to a gene; V was cut back by 3 bases and J by 1 base. CDR3 size: 16 residues. Looked up from germline, CDR1 is SGHVS and CDR2 is FQNEAQ. The CDR3 DNA reads TGTGCCAGCAGCTTGACTAGCGGGAGGGTCCAAGAGACCCAGTACTTC. This gives the protein CASSLTSGRVQETQYF.

This clonotype has more than one count but fewer than ten. The chain recombines TRBV11-2 with TRBJ2-4; the D is unclear. V was clipped by 0 bases and J by 9 bases, with 12 bases between them. CDR3 length equals 14 residues. Germline CDR1 and CDR2: SGHAT and FQNNGV. The CDR3 loop reads CASSLDPKTSIQYF. For the CDR3, the DNA is TGTGCCAGCAGCTTAGATCCAAAGACAAGCATTCAGTACTTC.

This clonotype was counted only a few times. V gene TRBV5-1 combines with J gene TRBJ2-7; TRBD2 is a possible D gene (6 bases). Germline CDR1 and CDR2: SGHRS and YFSETQ. The germline V and J ends were trimmed by 0 bases and 5 bases, with 12 bases remaining between them. This CDR3 is built from 14 residues. The CDR3 DNA reads TGCGCCAGCAGCTTGGGTTCGGGGGTCCACGAGCAGTACTTC. Translation: CASSLGSGVHEQYF.